One sample yielded the 24 T cell receptor beta chains listed below, sequenced in a study of a mutant IDH1 vaccine in newly diagnosed glioma. These receptors have no identified antigens. Data came from immunoSEQ multiplex PCR; TCRdb stores just in-frame clones and leaves some out. The data show tens of thousands of clones, with approximately 90% seen just once and about 2.4% held by the top ten. The sample's time point: week 5, during vaccination. Alongside topical imiquimod, each dose of vaccine comprised 300 ug of mutant IDH1 20-mer peptide. The sequencing here drew on PBMCs, taken from a glioma patient whose treatment included an IDH1 peptide vaccine. The receptors shown here come from a man aged 45-65 years with glioma.

The V call is TRBV9, the J call TRBJ2-2; D is unclear. The germline V and J ends were trimmed by 3 bases and 0 bases, with 9 bases remaining between them. Germline assignment: CDR1 SGDLS and CDR2 YYNGEE. This CDR3 is built from 15 residues. The CDR3 DNA sequence: TGTGCCAGCAGCGAAACACTTACGAACACCGGGGAGCTGTTTTTT. Residues: CASSETLTNTGELFF.

J is TRBJ1-1 and V is TRBV6-1; tentatively, D is TRBD1 (6 bases). Germline V gene data show CDR1 as MNHNS and CDR2 as SASEGT. The CDR3 runs 12 residues. Trimming pared 8 bases from V and 4 bases from J, leaving 11 bases between. CDR3 protein: CASVGGGTEAFF. Here the CDR3 DNA reads TGTGCCAGCGTGGGAGGGGGCACTGAAGCTTTCTTT.

The chain has TRBV5-1 and TRBJ1-5; D perhaps matches TRBD1 (5 bases). From germline, CDR1 is SGHRS and CDR2 YFSETQ. Trimming left V 4 bases short and J 4 bases short, with 9 bases between. The CDR3 spans 13 residues. The CDR3 bases are TGCGCCAGCAGCCAGGGATCGAATCAGCCCCAGCATTTT. Translation: CASSQGSNQPQHF.

The chain is built from TRBV6-1 and TRBJ1-3, with 7 bases aligning to TRBD1. This CDR3 has 13 residues. With V trimmed by 6 bases and J by 9 bases, 8 bases remained unmatched. Germline-derived CDR1 and CDR2 are MNHNS and SASEGT. The CDR3 here is CASRTGNPGTIYF. CDR3 coding DNA: TGTGCCAGCAGGACAGGGAATCCAGGCACCATATATTTT.

The CDR3 here is CASSQNRADTQYF. The DNA of the CDR3 is TGCGCCAGCAGCCAAAATCGCGCAGATACGCAGTATTTT. V gene TRBV4-3 combines with J gene TRBJ2-3; no clear D gene. V was shortened by 2 bases and J by 4 bases, with 7 bases between the two germline ends. This CDR3 region has 13 residues. From germline, CDR1 is LGHNA and CDR2 YSLEER.

The CDR3 DNA reads as TGTGCCAGTAGTCAAATCTTGACTAGCGGATCCTACGAGCAGTACTTC. It translates to CASSQILTSGSYEQYF. The rearrangement uses TRBV19 and TRBJ2-7; 9 bases fit TRBD2. V shed 5 bases and J 1 base; nucleotides not matched to a gene: 9. Germline lookup yields CDR1 LNHDA and CDR2 SQIVND (reference sequence). The CDR3 has 16 residues. The entire variable domain, with the rest obtained from reference TRBV19 and TRBJ2-7, is as follows: DGGITQSPKYLFRKEGQNVTLSCEQNLNHDAMYWYRQDPGQGLRLIYYSQIVNDFQKGDIAEGYSVSREKKESFPLTVTSAQKNPTAFYLCASSQILTSGSYEQYFGPGTRLTVT.

The chain recombines TRBV6-5 with TRBJ2-5, with a tentative D call TRBD2 (6 bases). The length of the CDR3 is 14 residues. V lost 2 bases, J lost 5 bases, and 12 bases lay in between. The germline gives CDR1 MNHEY, CDR2 SVGAGI. The CDR3 protein is CASSYNFGGETQYF. DNA of the CDR3: TGTGCCAGCAGTTACAATTTTGGGGGGGAGACCCAGTACTTC.

The J gene is TRBJ2-7, the V gene TRBV5-6; 10 bases fit TRBD1. The V segment lost 6 bases and the J segment 1 base; nucleotides outside the gene matches: 7. Looked up from germline, CDR1 is SGHDT and CDR2 is YYEEEE. The CDR3 contains 15 residues. The CDR3 protein is CASTVRDRGSYEQYF. CDR3 coding DNA: TGTGCCAGCACCGTGAGGGACAGGGGTTCCTACGAGCAGTACTTC.

This chain links TRBV28 with TRBJ1-5; D remains ambiguous. Trimming cost V 3 bases and J 0 bases, with 3 bases left between them. Germline CDR1 reads MDHEN; CDR2 reads SYDVKM. CDR3 length equals 13 residues. CDR3 sequence: CASSFRSNQPQHF. The CDR3 nucleotides are TGTGCCAGCAGTTTTCGTAGCAATCAGCCCCAGCATTTT. The entire variable domain, with the rest obtained from reference TRBV28 and TRBJ1-5, is as follows: DVKVTQSSRYLVKRTGEKVFLECVQDMDHENMFWYRQDPGLGLRLIYFSYDVKMKEKGDIPEGYSVSREKKERFSLILESASTNQTSMYLCASSFRSNQPQHFGDGTRLSIL.

This chain joins TRBV13 and TRBJ2-1, with 13 nucleotides matching TRBD2. Germline CDR1 is PRHDT and CDR2 is FYEKMQ (reference sequence). With 5 bases clipped from V and 6 bases from J, the junction kept 4 bases outside the gene matches. This CDR3 contains 15 residues. CDR3 nucleotide sequence: TGTGCCAGCAGCACTAGCGGGGGGGCCGGCAATGAGCAGTTCTTC. It specifies CASSTSGGAGNEQFF.

V and J are TRBV5-6 and TRBJ2-3, with D tentatively TRBD1 (6 bases). Germline CDR1 SGHDT, CDR2 YYEEEE. This CDR3 has 17 amino acids. V was clipped by 2 bases and J by 1 base, with 17 bases between them. CDR3 sequence (DNA): TGTGCCAGCAGCTTAACTATCGGGGCAGGGGGCACAGATACGCAGTATTTT. Residues: CASSLTIGAGGTDTQYF.

The table lists this clone with a count of one. No conserved phenylalanine or tryptophan is present at the end of the CDR3, so a read error is the likely explanation. No DNA is shown, since the ends of the CDR3 on it are uncertain; the CDR3 is the one TCRdb lists. The rearrangement uses TRBV14 and TRBJ2-2; TRBD1, the table's D call, was not compared with the DNA. The CDR3 comprises 12 residues, both ends counted. Looked up from germline, CDR1 is SGHDN and CDR2 is FVKESK. CDR3 protein: CASSLAGTPLFL.

This clone was observed a single time. The CDR3 region has the DNA TGTGCCAGCAGTCCCCGAGGGGGATTAGGCCAAGAGACCCAGTACTTC. Encoded protein: CASSPRGGLGQETQYF. The chain combines TRBV27 with TRBJ2-5; a possible D gene is TRBD1 (6 bases). The germline V gene has CDR1 MNHEY and CDR2 SMNVEV (reference sequence). The CDR3 is 16 amino acids. V was pared by 5 bases and J by 1 base, with 17 bases between.

The chain carries TRBV7-9 and TRBJ1-2; 8 nucleotides line up with TRBD1. CDR3 length equals 16 residues. In germline, CDR1 is SEHNR, CDR2 FQNEAQ (reference sequence). V lost 4 bases, J lost 3 bases, and 10 bases stayed unmatched. CDR3 sequence: CASSSQDRGYDYGYTF. DNA of the CDR3: TGTGCCAGCAGCTCCCAAGACAGGGGTTACGACTATGGCTACACCTTC.

The rearrangement joins TRBV9 to TRBJ1-5; D possibly corresponds to TRBD1 (6 bases). From germline, CDR1 is SGDLS and CDR2 YYNGEE. This CDR3 spans 16 amino acids. The V end was cut by 6 bases, the J end by 6 bases, with 22 bases between. CDR3 amino acids: CASIAPHREKSQPQHF. CDR3 DNA sequence: TGTGCCAGCATAGCCCCCCACAGGGAGAAGAGTCAGCCCCAGCATTTT.

The J gene is TRBJ1-2, the V gene TRBV9, with a possible D match to TRBD1 (5 bases). This CDR3 comprises 17 residues. CDR1 and CDR2 from the germline V gene are SGDLS and YYNGEE. V was pared by 0 bases and J by 4 bases, with 19 bases between. CDR3: CASSVEDILGVGYGYTF. For the CDR3, the DNA is TGTGCCAGCAGCGTAGAGGATATTTTGGGGGTGGGCTATGGCTACACCTTC.

The chain uses TRBV5-1 and TRBJ1-3; 8 bases map to TRBD1. This CDR3 region has 16 residues. The V gene end was trimmed by 4 bases and the J gene end by 3 bases; junction bases not matched to a gene: 9. The germline V gene has CDR1 SGHRS and CDR2 YFSETQ. The CDR3 DNA is TGCGCCAGCAGCCAAACCGGGACAGGCTTTGGAAACACCATATATTTT. This codes for CASSQTGTGFGNTIYF.

The chain couples TRBV4-1 to TRBJ1-5; no firm D call. The CDR3 is 15 residues long. V was cut by 1 base and J by 0 bases, with 7 bases left in between. CDR1 MGHRA and CDR2 YSYEKL come from the germline V gene. CDR3: CASSQGGPSNQPQHF. CDR3 sequence (DNA): TGCGCCAGCAGCCAAGGAGGGCCTAGCAATCAGCCCCAGCATTTT.

This chain joins TRBV27 and TRBJ2-1, with no clear D. This CDR3 spans 15 amino acids. Germline CDR1 reads MNHEY; CDR2 reads SMNVEV (reference sequence). Trimming left V 7 bases short and J 0 bases short, with 13 bases between. Here the CDR3 reads CASMFSGDSYNEQFF. The CDR3 DNA is TGTGCCAGCATGTTTTCAGGTGACTCCTACAATGAGCAGTTCTTC.

The chain combines TRBV6-4 with TRBJ1-2, with D possibly TRBD1 on 6 matching bases. V was clipped by 0 bases and J by 7 bases, with 12 bases between them. The CDR3 covers 14 residues. Germline loops: CDR1 MRHNA, CDR2 SNTAGT. The CDR3 reads CASSDSAGAGGYTF. CDR3 in DNA: TGTGCCAGCAGTGACTCTGCAGGGGCCGGTGGCTACACCTTC.

The chain uses TRBV4-3 and TRBJ2-5, with 10 bases fitting TRBD1. The CDR3 covers 18 residues. V lost 2 bases and J lost 4; bases outside the gene matches: 13. In germline, CDR1 is LGHNA, CDR2 YSLEER. In DNA, the CDR3 is TGCGCCAGCAGCCAAAGGAGGGGCCAGACAGGGGGCGGAGAGACCCAGTACTTC. Translation gives CASSQRRGQTGGGETQYF.

The rearrangement joins TRBV10-2 to TRBJ1-5; D is unclear. Germline V gene sequence: CDR1 WSHSY, CDR2 SAAADI. V lost 2 bases, J lost 0 bases, and 2 bases lay in between. The CDR3 contains 13 residues. CDR3 region: CASSENSNQPQHF. As DNA, the CDR3 is TGCGCCAGCAGTGAGAATAGCAATCAGCCCCAGCATTTT.

The rearrangement links TRBV15 to TRBJ2-3, with 7 bases identical to TRBD1. Germline CDR1 LNHNV, CDR2 YYDKDF (reference sequence). The V gene end was trimmed by 0 bases and the J gene end by 2 bases; junction bases not matched to a gene: 5. The CDR3 has 16 amino acids. The DNA of the CDR3 is TGTGCCACCAGCAGAGATCTGGGACAGCACACAGATACGCAGTATTTT. Protein product: CATSRDLGQHTDTQYF.

The CDR3 coding sequence is TGTGCCAGCAGTGACGGGGTTATCTCTGGAAACACCATATATTTT. As protein: CASSDGVISGNTIYF. The chain uses TRBV2 and TRBJ1-3; no definite D call. Trimming cost V 3 bases and J 0 bases, with 9 bases left between them. Germline CDR1 is SNHLY and CDR2 is FYNNEI. The length of the CDR3 is 15 residues.